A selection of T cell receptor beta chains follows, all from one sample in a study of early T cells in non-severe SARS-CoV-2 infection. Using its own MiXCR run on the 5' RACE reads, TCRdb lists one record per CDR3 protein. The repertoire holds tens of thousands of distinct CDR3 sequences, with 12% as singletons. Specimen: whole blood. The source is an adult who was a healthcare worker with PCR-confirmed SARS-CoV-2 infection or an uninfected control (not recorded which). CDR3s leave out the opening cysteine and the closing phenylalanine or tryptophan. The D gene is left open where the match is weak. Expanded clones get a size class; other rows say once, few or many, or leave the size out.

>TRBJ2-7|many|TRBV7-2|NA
ASSLDFYEQY
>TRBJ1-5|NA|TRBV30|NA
AWSVDGRGNQPQH
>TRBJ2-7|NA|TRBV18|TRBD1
ASSPAGQGFYEQY
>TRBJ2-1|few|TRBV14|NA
ASSQVIGYNEQF
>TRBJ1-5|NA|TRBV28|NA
ASKQPYSNQPQH
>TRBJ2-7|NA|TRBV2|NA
ASSRRAEINEQY
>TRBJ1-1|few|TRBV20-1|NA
SARDPVRGSTEAF
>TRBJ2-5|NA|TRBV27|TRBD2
ASSPPDIPAGGQETQY
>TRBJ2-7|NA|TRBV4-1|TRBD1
ASSRGQYYEQY
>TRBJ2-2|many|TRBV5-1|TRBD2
ASSSPSGGDTGELF
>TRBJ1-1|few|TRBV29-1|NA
SARRTAMNTEAF
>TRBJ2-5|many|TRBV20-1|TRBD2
SARDGLAVETQY
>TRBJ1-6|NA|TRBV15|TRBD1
ATSRDGDREASPLH
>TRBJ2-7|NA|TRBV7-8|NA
ASSSLVSGANSYEQY
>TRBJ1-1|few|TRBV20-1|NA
SATSGTTNTEAF
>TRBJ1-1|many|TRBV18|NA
ASSPLGPLNTEAF
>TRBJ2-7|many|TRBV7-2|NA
ASSVGGANSYEQY
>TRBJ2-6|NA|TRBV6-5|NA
ASSYSKNSGANVLT
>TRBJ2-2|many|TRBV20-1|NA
SARIAGRNTGELF
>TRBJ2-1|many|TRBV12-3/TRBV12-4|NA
ASTPVAKGNEQF
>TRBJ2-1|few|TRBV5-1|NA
ASSTLGSTYNEQF
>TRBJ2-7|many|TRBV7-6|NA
ASSVRRGEQY
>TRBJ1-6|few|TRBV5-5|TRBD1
ASRTGTGLLRNSPLH
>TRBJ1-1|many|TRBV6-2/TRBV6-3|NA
ASRPAVTKNTEAF
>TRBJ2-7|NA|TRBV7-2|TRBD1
ASSYPDRGLFEQY
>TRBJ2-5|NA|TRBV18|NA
ASSPERETQY
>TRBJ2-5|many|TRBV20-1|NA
SARDLGLKTQY
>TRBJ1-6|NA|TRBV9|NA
ASSVGGYNSPLH
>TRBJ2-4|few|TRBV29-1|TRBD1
SVGDRAGVNIQY
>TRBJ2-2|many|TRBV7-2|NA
ASSMDRILF
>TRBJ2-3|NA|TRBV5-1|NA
ASNGGWTFGVDTQY